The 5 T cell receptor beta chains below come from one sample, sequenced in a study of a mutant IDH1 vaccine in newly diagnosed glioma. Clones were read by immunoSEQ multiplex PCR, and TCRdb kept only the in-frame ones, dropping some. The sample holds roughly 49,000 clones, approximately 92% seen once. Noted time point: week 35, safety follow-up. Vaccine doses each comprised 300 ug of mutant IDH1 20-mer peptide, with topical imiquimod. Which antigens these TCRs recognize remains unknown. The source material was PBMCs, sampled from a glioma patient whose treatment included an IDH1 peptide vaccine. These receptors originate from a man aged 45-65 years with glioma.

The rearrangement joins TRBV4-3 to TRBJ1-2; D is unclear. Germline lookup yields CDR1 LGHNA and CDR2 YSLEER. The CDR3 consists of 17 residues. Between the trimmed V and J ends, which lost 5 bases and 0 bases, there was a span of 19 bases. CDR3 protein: CASSLSRIGRPNYGYTF. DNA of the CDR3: TGCGCCAGCAGCTTAAGCAGGATTGGTCGTCCTAACTATGGCTACACCTTC.

The CDR3 bases are TGTGCCAGCAGCCCCGGACAGGGGAGGATCGGGGAGCTGTTTTTT. It encodes CASSPGQGRIGELFF. V gene TRBV11-2 combines with J gene TRBJ2-2, with TRBD1 identical over 9 bases. J gave up 7 bases and V 5 bases, and 8 bases lay outside the gene matches. CDR1 SGHAT and CDR2 FQNNGV come from the germline V gene. CDR3 length: 15 amino acids.

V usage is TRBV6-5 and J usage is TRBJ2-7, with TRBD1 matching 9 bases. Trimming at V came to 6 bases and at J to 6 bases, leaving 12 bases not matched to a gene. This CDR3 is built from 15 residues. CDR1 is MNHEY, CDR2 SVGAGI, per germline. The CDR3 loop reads CASRSPGQGLGEQYF. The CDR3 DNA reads TGTGCCAGCAGGTCGCCGGGACAGGGTCTAGGCGAGCAGTACTTC.

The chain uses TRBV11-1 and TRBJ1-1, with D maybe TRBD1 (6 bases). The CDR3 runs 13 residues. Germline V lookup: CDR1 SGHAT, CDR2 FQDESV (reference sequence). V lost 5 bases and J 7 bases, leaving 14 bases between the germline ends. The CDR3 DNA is TGTGCCAGCAGCAGTCGAGGGGGGAGTGAAGCTTTCTTT. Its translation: CASSSRGGSEAFF. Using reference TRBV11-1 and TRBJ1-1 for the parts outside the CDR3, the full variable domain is EAEVAQSPRYKITEKSQAVAFWCDPISGHATLYWYRQILGQGPELLVQFQDESVVDDSQLPKDRFSAERLKGVDSTLKIQPAELGDSAMYLCASSSRGGSEAFFGQGTRLTVV.

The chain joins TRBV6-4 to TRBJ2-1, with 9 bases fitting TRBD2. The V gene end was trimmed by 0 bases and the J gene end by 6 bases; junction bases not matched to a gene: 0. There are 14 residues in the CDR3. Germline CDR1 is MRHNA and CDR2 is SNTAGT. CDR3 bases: TGTGCCAGCAGTGACTCTAGCGGGAGCAATGAGCAGTTCTTC. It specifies CASSDSSGSNEQFF.